This T cell receptor beta chain was obtained from a study of long-term antiretroviral therapy in people with HIV. Study context: The study's earliest collections predate the 2015 immediate-ART recommendation by about a decade.

About this clone: The antigen remains undetermined.

V was clipped by 8 bases and J by 8 bases, with 10 bases between them. Germline V lookup: CDR1 MNHNS, CDR2 SASEGT. This CDR3 spans 11 amino acids. The immunoSEQ assay was v3.0, run at survey level. Produced via immunoSEQ multiplex PCR; TCRdb's table is partial and in-frame only. The repertoire includes fewer than 45,000 clones, 90% to 95% of them detected once, and 3.6% sits in the top ten. The study, taken as a whole, reports: Among HIV repertoires, CDR3 length ranges were narrower than those of controls. Clones expanded before ART dominated the repertoire at all time points. Researchers lacked any data on ART adherence, viral resistance or therapy changes.

This receptor was identified in a woman between 45 and 65 years old with HIV. The chain joins TRBV6-1 to TRBJ2-1, with D perhaps TRBD2 (6 bases). Sequences were derived from unsorted PBMCs, sampled 4.1 years after starting antiretroviral therapy. In nucleotides, the CDR3 is TGTGCCAGCGTTTGGGGGGATGAGCAGTTCTTC. As protein: CASVWGDEQFF.